This T cell receptor beta chain was retrieved from a study of T-cell memory formation after mild COVID-19. Study-level findings and limits: Some SARS-CoV-2-responding clones were already detected in memory before infection. Among clones peaking at day 37 in the second wave, SARS-CoV-2 specificity remained unconfirmed.

MiXCR was run by TCRdb on the 5' RACE reads, yielding one entry per CDR3 protein. This sample has 110,000 or so distinct CDR3 sequences; 22% occur once, and the top ten carry roughly 40%. CDR1 is SNHLY and CDR2 is FYNNEI in the germline V gene. This CDR3 region has 16 residues. Between the trimmed V and J ends, which lost 7 bases and 3 bases, there was a span of 19 bases. A note on this clonotype: No antigen is known for it.

The receptor comes from a man younger than 35 who had mild COVID-19 (a few samples of this study predate the infection). Cell type and time point are not known. The rearrangement joins TRBV2 to TRBJ2-1; D assignment may be TRBD1 or TRBD2 (5 bases each). Sequencing was done on a sample of PBMCs or a T cell subset sorted from them (not recorded which). The CDR3 region has the DNA TGTGCCAGCACGGGGTCCGGGACGACTTTCTACAATGAGCAGTTCTTC. Its protein is CASTGSGTTFYNEQFF. Together with reference TRBV2 and TRBJ2-1, the CDR3 gives the full variable domain: EPEVTQTPSHQVTQMGQEVILRCVPISNHLYFYWYRQILGQKVEFLVSFYNNEISEKSEIFDDQFSVERPDGSNFTLKIRSTKLEDSAMYFCASTGSGTTFYNEQFFGPGTRLTVL.